The entry below gives a single T cell receptor beta chain sequence along with its context. This specimen belongs to a study of blood T cell repertoires in COVID-19. Original methodology: Reference gene primer amplification gave nucleated cell count estimates. Here immunoSEQ multiplex PCR was the method, and the copy in TCRdb shows in-frame clones only, minus some. For V, J and clone size, that table is used; D and trimming come from the DNA. The repertoire holds around 120,000 clones, over 65% seen once, with under 0.95% in the top ten. The CDR3 extends over 12 amino acids. Per the germline V gene, CDR1 is SGHRS and CDR2 is YFSETQ. Germline trimming cut 5 bases from V and 5 bases from J; bases unmatched to any gene: 3.

This clonotype was obtained from a human donor with acute or convalescent COVID-19. The donor label of this sample is uncertain. The sequenced material came from peripheral blood. The chain carries TRBV5-1 and TRBJ2-5, with 7 bases that match TRBD2. The DNA for the CDR3 is TGCGCCAGCAGTAGTAGCGGGGAGACCCAGTACTTC. It translates to CASSSSGETQYF.